The 15 T cell receptor beta chains listed next were all sequenced from one sample in a study of blood T cells in healthy people across ages. For the second PCR, which ran for 7 to 11 cycles, a sample-barcoded 5' primer and a J-beta primer mix were used. One entry per CDR3 protein results from TCRdb running MiXCR on the 5' RACE reads. The sample records over 1,300,000 distinct CDR3 sequences, around 55% being singletons. The sequencing input was blood. These receptors originate from a man aged 18 to 30 in good health.

This clonotype was counted only a few times. CDR3 DNA sequence: TGCAGCGTTGAAGGGGACACAGATACGCAGTATTTT. Translation: CSVEGDTDTQYF. The chain links TRBV29-1 to TRBJ2-3; D unresolved. The CDR3 is 12 residues long. The V end lost 1 base, the J end lost 2 bases, and 4 bases lay between the germline ends. Germline V gives CDR1 SQVTM, CDR2 ANQGSEA.

The chain couples TRBV3-1 to TRBJ2-5, with 10 bases matching TRBD2. V was clipped by 5 bases and J by 12 bases; unmatched bases: 6. This CDR3 spans 12 amino acids. Germline V CDR1 and CDR2: LGHDT, YNNKEL (reference sequence). The CDR3 bases are TGTGCCAGCAGCTGGGGACTAGCGAAGAAGTACTTC. Its protein is CASSWGLAKKYF.

This clonotype has a single count. This sequence joins TRBV6-1 and TRBJ2-7, with unresolved D. V lost 1 base and J lost 2, with 9 bases in between. The CDR3 is made up of 14 amino acids. Germline-derived CDR1 and CDR2 are MNHNS and SASEGT. The DNA of the CDR3 is TGTGCCAGCAGTGAAGTTGGCCCGACCTACGAGCAGTACTTC. As protein: CASSEVGPTYEQYF.

This clonotype has a handful of counts. The CDR3 is CSATSGTGKGEQYF. CDR3 bases: TGCAGCGCAACCTCCGGGACAGGGAAGGGGGAGCAGTACTTC. The rearrangement joins TRBV29-1 to TRBJ2-4; 9 bases agree with TRBD1. V lost 7 bases, J lost 13 bases, and 17 bases stayed unmatched. The CDR3 has 14 residues. The V gene's germline CDR1 is SQVTM and CDR2 ANQGSEA.

The chain joins TRBV4-1 to TRBJ2-5, with D possibly matching TRBD2 (6 bases). The DNA end lines up better with TRBJ2-7; the J call may be wrong. The CDR3 loop spans 16 amino acids. Germline V gene lookup returns CDR1 MGHRA and CDR2 YSYEKL. CDR3 protein: CASSQKSGGAPYEQYF. The CDR3 nucleotides read TGCGCCAGCAGCCAAAAGAGCGGCGGGGCTCCCTACGAGCAGTACTTC.

There are a few counts of this clonotype. The genes are TRBV3-1 and TRBJ2-7; 7 nucleotides line up with TRBD1. Per the germline V gene, CDR1 is LGHDT and CDR2 is YNNKEL (reference sequence). The CDR3 totals 15 residues. Germline trimming cut 4 bases from V and 1 base from J; bases unmatched to any gene: 7. The CDR3 nucleotides are TGTGCCAGCAGCCTTACTCGGGACAGTTCCTACGAGCAGTACTTC. This translates into CASSLTRDSSYEQYF.

V usage is TRBV7-2 and J usage is TRBJ2-7; 7 bases are a match to TRBD1. The CDR3 covers 16 residues. CDR1 is SGHTA and CDR2 is FQGNSA in the germline V gene. Losses at the gene ends were 1 base for V and 6 bases for J; bases not matched to a gene: 12. The CDR3 sequence is CASSLEIGGVNSEQYF. The CDR3 nucleotides read TGTGCCAGCAGCTTAGAAATAGGGGGCGTGAATAGCGAGCAGTACTTC.

The chain couples TRBV27 to TRBJ2-5, with a possible D match to TRBD1 (6 bases). The CDR3 has 15 residues. Germline V gene sequence: CDR1 MNHEY, CDR2 SMNVEV (reference sequence). Trimming took 3 bases from V and 2 from J, leaving 13 bases between them. CDR3 sequence: CASSFSQGRQETQYF. The CDR3, as DNA: TGTGCCAGCAGTTTCTCACAGGGCAGGCAAGAGACCCAGTACTTC.

V usage is TRBV15 and J usage is TRBJ1-2; D ambiguous. V was pared by 0 bases and J by 4 bases, with 15 bases between. CDR3 length: 16 residues. CDR1 and CDR2 from the germline V gene are LNHNV and YYDKDF (reference sequence). The CDR3: CATSRDRSDLVYGYTF. CDR3 nucleotide sequence: TGTGCCACCAGCAGAGATCGCAGCGACTTAGTCTATGGCTACACCTTC.

The rearrangement joins TRBV4-3 to TRBJ2-3, with 10 bases matching TRBD1. Trimming removed 1 base from V and 4 bases from J; junction bases left unmatched: 8. CDR1 and CDR2 (germline): LGHNA, YSLEER. This CDR3 has 17 amino acids. This CDR3 is CASSQGDRGGWADTQYF. In DNA, the CDR3 is TGCGCCAGCAGCCAAGGGGACAGGGGCGGTTGGGCAGATACGCAGTATTTT.

This chain connects TRBV5-5 to TRBJ2-1; 11 nucleotides line up with TRBD2. Germline loops: CDR1 SGHKS, CDR2 YYEKEE (reference sequence). After removal of 0 bases from V and 8 bases from J, the junction contained 7 bases not matched to a gene. The CDR3 is 16 amino acids. For the CDR3, the DNA is TGTGCCAGCAGCTTGGTGATAGCGGGAGGGAGGGATGAGCAGTTCTTC. Amino acids: CASSLVIAGGRDEQFF.

This clonotype was counted a single time. The chain couples TRBV27 to TRBJ2-5; TRBD2 is a possible D gene (5 bases). The last part of the DNA fits TRBJ2-7 better; the J call may be wrong. The CDR3 has 14 residues. In germline, CDR1 is MNHEY, CDR2 SMNVEV (reference sequence). CDR3 coding DNA: TGTGCCAGCAGTCGAAGTCGGGGTGTCTACGAGCAGTACTTC. Translation gives CASSRSRGVYEQYF.

The chain carries TRBV18 and TRBJ1-2, with TRBD1 matching 10 bases. V was clipped by 3 bases and J by 3 bases; unmatched bases: 4. Germline V gene lookup returns CDR1 KGHSH and CDR2 LQKENI. The CDR3 loop spans 15 amino acids. The CDR3 spells CASSPSTGGHYGYTF. CDR3 bases: TGTGCCAGCTCACCGTCGACAGGGGGCCACTATGGCTACACCTTC. Full variable domain (rest looked up from reference TRBV18 and TRBJ1-2): NAGVMQNPRHLVRRRGQEARLRCSPMKGHSHVYWYRQLPEEGLKFMVYLQKENIIDESGMPKERFSAEFPKEGPSILRIQQVVRGDSAAYFCASSPSTGGHYGYTFGSGTRLTVV.

The chain joins TRBV4-1 to TRBJ2-1; no reliable D call. CDR1 is MGHRA and CDR2 is YSYEKL in the germline V gene. There are 17 residues in the CDR3. The V gene lost 0 bases and the J gene lost 0 bases, with 12 bases spanning the gap. CDR3 sequence: CASSQESTVSSYNEQFF. For the CDR3, the DNA is TGCGCCAGCAGCCAAGAATCTACTGTATCCTCCTACAATGAGCAGTTCTTC.

The gene calls are TRBV12-3 or TRBV12-4 and TRBJ1-1, with 9 nucleotides matching TRBD1. The CDR3 spans 12 residues. J gave up 10 bases and V 5 bases, and 5 bases lay outside the gene matches. The CDR3 loop is CASSRQGEVAFF. The CDR3 coding sequence is TGTGCCAGCAGTAGACAGGGGGAAGTAGCTTTCTTT.